These T cell receptor beta chains were read from a single sample in a study of shared clonotypes between healthy human individuals. Only in-frame clones appear in the TCRdb table, and some are missing; sequencing was by immunoSEQ multiplex PCR. This table has millions of clones, around 94% appearing once. The sample was naive CD4+ T cells sorted from blood. The source is a man aged 18 to 29 in good health. CDR3s include the opening cysteine and the closing phenylalanine or tryptophan. The D gene is left open where the match is weak.

j_call	v_call	d_call	cdr3_aa
TRBJ2-4	TRBV6-1	.	CASSDTDRTGKNIQYF
TRBJ2-1	TRBV11-2	TRBD2	CASSFPTVTSYEQFF
TRBJ2-7	TRBV6-8	TRBD1	CASSSGQGAYEQYF
TRBJ1-6	TRBV6-1	.	CASSGVLNSPLHF
TRBJ2-7	TRBV7-9	.	CASSSEIGEQYF
TRBJ2-1	TRBV5-1	TRBD1	CASSLPGQGAKFF
TRBJ2-1	TRBV6-6	.	CASSMDSGGSNEQFF
TRBJ2-5	TRBV5-1	.	CASSLGQGLTQETQYF
TRBJ1-5	TRBV6-6	.	CASSGKGSSNQPQHF
TRBJ2-7	TRBV28	.	CASNNIRLDEQYF
TRBJ2-7	TRBV11-2	TRBD1	CASSLSVDRGLYEQYF
TRBJ2-7	TRBV19	TRBD1	CASSIQPGQTYEQYF
TRBJ2-1	TRBV9	.	CASSVESNEQFF
TRBJ2-7	TRBV6-5	.	CATSAYHEQYF
TRBJ2-7	TRBV7-3	TRBD1	CASSFGTGWAYEQYF
TRBJ2-7	TRBV18	.	CASSPLNTGGYEQYF
TRBJ1-2	TRBV9	.	CASSVEGGGRYGYTF
TRBJ2-6	TRBV5-1	.	CASSGGSAGANVLTF
TRBJ2-2	TRBV28	.	CASSSLSLPNTGELFF
TRBJ1-4	TRBV25-1	.	CASQHWVSEKLFF
TRBJ1-1	TRBV10-3	TRBD1	CAISYRDRDTEAFF
TRBJ2-1	TRBV29-1	.	CSVAPRSYNEQFF
TRBJ1-5	TRBV5-1	.	CASSYTGNQPQHF
TRBJ2-1	TRBV2	.	CASRTSESSYNEQFF